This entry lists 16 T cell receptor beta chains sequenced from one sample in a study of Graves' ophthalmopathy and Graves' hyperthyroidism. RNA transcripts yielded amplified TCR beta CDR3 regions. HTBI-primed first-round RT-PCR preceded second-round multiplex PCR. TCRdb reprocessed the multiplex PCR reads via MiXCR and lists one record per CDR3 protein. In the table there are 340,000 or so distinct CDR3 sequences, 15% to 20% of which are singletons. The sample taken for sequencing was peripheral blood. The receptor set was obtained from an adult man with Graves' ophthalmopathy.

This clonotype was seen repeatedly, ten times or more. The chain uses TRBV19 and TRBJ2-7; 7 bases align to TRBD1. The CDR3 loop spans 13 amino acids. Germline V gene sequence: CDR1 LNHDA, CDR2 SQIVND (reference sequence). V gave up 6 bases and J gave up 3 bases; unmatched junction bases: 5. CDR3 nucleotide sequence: TGTGCCAGTAGCATCAGACAGGGCTACGAGCAGTACTTC. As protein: CASSIRQGYEQYF.

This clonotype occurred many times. The DNA for the CDR3 is TGTGCCAGCACCTGGGAAGGTAGCCAAGAGACCCAGTACTTC. Translation: CASTWEGSQETQYF. The chain uses TRBV2 and TRBJ2-5; D uncertain. This CDR3 is built from 14 residues. V lost 7 bases to trimming and J lost 1 base, with 13 bases between them. Germline assignment: CDR1 SNHLY and CDR2 FYNNEI. The full variable domain, in which reference TRBV2 and TRBJ2-5 provide the parts outside the CDR3, is EPEVTQTPSHQVTQMGQEVILRCVPISNHLYFYWYRQILGQKVEFLVSFYNNEISEKSEIFDDQFSVERPDGSNFTLKIRSTKLEDSAMYFCASTWEGSQETQYFGPGTRLLVL.

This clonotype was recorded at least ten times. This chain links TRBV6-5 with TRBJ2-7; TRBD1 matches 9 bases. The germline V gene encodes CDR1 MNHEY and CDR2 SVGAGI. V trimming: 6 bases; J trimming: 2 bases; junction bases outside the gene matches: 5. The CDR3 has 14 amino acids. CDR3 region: CASSRDRDAYEQYF. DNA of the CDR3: TGTGCCAGCAGCCGGGACAGGGATGCCTACGAGCAGTACTTC.

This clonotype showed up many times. The CDR3 DNA reads TGTGCCAGCAGTTCCAATATCGGGGACTCAAACGTCCTGACTTTC. Translated, it gives CASSSNIGDSNVLTF. The rearrangement links TRBV7-6 to TRBJ2-6, with D possibly TRBD2 on 6 matching bases. V lost 6 bases to trimming and J lost 10 bases, with 19 bases between them. Germline CDR1 and CDR2: SGHVS and FNYEAQ. The length of the CDR3 is 15 residues. The full variable domain, completed using reference TRBV7-6 and TRBJ2-6, is GAGVSQSPRYKVTKRGQDVALRCDPISGHVSLYWYRQALGQGPEFLTYFNYEAQQDKSGLPNDRFSAERPEGSISTLTIQRTEQRDSAMYRCASSSNIGDSNVLTFGAGSRLTVL.

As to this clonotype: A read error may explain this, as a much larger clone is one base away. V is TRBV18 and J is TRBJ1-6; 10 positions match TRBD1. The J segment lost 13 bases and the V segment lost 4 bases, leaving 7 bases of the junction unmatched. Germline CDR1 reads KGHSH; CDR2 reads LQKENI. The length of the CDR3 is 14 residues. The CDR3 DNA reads TGTGCCAGCTCACAGGACAGGGGGGAAACTCCCCTCCACTTT. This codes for CASSQDRGETPLHF.

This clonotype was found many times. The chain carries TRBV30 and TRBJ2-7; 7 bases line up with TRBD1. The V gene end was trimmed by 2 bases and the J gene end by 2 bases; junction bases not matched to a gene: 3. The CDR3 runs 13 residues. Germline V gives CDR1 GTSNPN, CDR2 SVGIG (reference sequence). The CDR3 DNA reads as TGTGCCTGGAGTCAAGGGGGCGCCTACGAGCAGTACTTC. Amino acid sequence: CAWSQGGAYEQYF. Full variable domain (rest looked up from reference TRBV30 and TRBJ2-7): SQTIHQWPATLVQPVGSPLSLECTVEGTSNPNLYWYRQAAGRGLQLLFYSVGIGQISSEVPQNLSASRPQDRQFILSSKKLLLSDSGFYLCAWSQGGAYEQYFGPGTRLTVT.

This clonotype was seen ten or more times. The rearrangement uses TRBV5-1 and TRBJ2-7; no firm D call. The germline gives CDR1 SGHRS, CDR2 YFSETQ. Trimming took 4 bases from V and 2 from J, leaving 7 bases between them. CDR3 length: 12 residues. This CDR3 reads CASSGTTYEQYF. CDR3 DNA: TGCGCCAGCAGCGGAACCACCTACGAGCAGTACTTC.

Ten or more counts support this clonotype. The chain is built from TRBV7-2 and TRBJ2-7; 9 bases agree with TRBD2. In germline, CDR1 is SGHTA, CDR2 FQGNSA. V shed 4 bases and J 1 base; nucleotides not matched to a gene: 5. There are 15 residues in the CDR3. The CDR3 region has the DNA TGTGCCAGCAGCTCAGCGGGAGGCAAATCCTACGAGCAGTACTTC. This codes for CASSSAGGKSYEQYF.

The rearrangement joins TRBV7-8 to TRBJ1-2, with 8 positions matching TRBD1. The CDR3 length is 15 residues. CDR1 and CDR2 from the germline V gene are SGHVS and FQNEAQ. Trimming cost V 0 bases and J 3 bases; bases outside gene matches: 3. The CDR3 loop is CASSLAGTGDYGYTF. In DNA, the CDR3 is TGTGCCAGCAGCTTAGCCGGGACAGGCGACTATGGCTACACCTTC. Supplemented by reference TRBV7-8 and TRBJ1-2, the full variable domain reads GAGVSQSPRYKVAKRGQDVALRCDPISGHVSLFWYQQALGQGPEFLTYFQNEAQLDKSGLPSDRFFAERPEGSVSTLKIQRTQQEDSAVYLCASSLAGTGDYGYTFGSGTRLTVV.

This CDR3 is CATSPGAYEQYF. The CDR3 DNA reads TGTGCCACCAGTCCAGGGGCGTACGAGCAGTACTTC. The chain has TRBV24-1 and TRBJ2-7; tentatively, D is TRBD1 (6 bases). With 6 bases removed from V and 4 bases from J, the gap between germline ends came to 9 bases. From germline, CDR1 is KGHDR and CDR2 SFDVKD. This CDR3 contains 12 residues.

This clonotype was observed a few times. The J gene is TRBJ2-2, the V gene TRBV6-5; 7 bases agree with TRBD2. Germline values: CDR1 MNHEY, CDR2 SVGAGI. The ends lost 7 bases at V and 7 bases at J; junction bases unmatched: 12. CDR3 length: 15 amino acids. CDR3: CASKLGGKGNGELFF. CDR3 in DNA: TGTGCCAGCAAGTTGGGAGGGAAAGGGAACGGGGAGCTGTTTTTT.

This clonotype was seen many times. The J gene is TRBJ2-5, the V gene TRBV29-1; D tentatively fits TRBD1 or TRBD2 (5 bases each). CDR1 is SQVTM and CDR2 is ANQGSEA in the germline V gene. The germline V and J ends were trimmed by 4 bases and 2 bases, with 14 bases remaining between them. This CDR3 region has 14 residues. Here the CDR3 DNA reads TGCAGCGTTGTAGGTCAGCGGACACAAGAGACCCAGTACTTC. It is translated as CSVVGQRTQETQYF.

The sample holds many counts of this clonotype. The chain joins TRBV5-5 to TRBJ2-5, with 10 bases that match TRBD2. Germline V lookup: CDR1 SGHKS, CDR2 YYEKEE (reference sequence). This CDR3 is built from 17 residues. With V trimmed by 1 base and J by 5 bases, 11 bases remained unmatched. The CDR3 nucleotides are TGTGCCAGCAGCTTGTGGACTAGCGGCCTTATGGCGGAGACCCAGTACTTC. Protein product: CASSLWTSGLMAETQYF.

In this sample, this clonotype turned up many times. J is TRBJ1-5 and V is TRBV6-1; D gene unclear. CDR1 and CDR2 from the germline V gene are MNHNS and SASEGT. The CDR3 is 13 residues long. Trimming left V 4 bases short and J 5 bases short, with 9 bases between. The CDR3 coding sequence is TGTGCCAGCAGTGGGGGTACTCATCAGCCCCAGCATTTT. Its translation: CASSGGTHQPQHF.

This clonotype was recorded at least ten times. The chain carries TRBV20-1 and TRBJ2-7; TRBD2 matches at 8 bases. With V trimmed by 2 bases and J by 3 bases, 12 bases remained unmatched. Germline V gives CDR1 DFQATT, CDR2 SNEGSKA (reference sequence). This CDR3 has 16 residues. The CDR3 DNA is TGCAGTGCTAGACTCCCGCTAGCGGGTGATCTCTACGAGCAGTACTTC. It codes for CSARLPLAGDLYEQYF.

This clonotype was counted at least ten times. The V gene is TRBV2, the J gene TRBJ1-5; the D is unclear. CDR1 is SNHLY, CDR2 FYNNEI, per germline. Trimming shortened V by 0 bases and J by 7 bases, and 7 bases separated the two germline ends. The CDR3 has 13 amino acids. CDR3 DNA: TGTGCCAGCAGTGAAGCTCGTCAGCAGCCCCAGCATTTT. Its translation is CASSEARQQPQHF.